Shown below are 26 T cell receptor beta chains from a single sample sequenced in a study of CD8+CD57+ T cells in acquired aplastic anemia. The template used for profiling TCR beta VDJ and CDR3 was genomic DNA. TCRdb itself ran the reads through MiXCR, one entry per CDR3 protein. In the table there are 100,000 to 150,000 distinct CDR3 sequences, roughly 50% of which are singletons. Sequences were obtained from sorted CD4+, CD8+, or CD8+CD57+ T cells (not recorded which) from PBMCs. These receptors all stem from a human donor in good health, serving as a control.

This clonotype was seen many times. This chain links TRBV19 with TRBJ2-3; D is unresolved. The CDR3 runs 13 residues. The germline V and J ends were trimmed by 5 bases and 2 bases, with 8 bases remaining between them. Germline-derived CDR1 and CDR2 are LNHDA and SQIVND (reference sequence). In DNA form, the CDR3 reads TGTGCCAGTAGTTACACAATCACAGATACGCAGTATTTT. It translates to CASSYTITDTQYF.

This clonotype was seen more than once but under ten times. The chain links TRBV20-1 to TRBJ2-1, with TRBD2 matching over 8 bases. This CDR3 contains 14 residues. The V and J ends lost 4 bases and 1 base, in that order; junction bases with no gene match: 3. The germline V gene encodes CDR1 DFQATT and CDR2 SNEGSKA (reference sequence). The CDR3 is CSAKGTSSYNEQFF. In DNA form, the CDR3 reads TGCAGTGCTAAAGGGACTAGTTCCTACAATGAGCAGTTCTTC.

This clonotype was observed at least ten times. This sequence joins TRBV20-1 and TRBJ2-3; 10 bases match TRBD2. Germline CDR1 is DFQATT and CDR2 is SNEGSKA (reference sequence). The CDR3 totals 15 residues. V lost 6 bases to trimming and J lost 5 bases; unmatched junction nucleotides: 11. The CDR3 DNA reads TGCAGTGCCCGGACTAGCGGATCCCCTCGAGATACGCAGTATTTT. Protein product: CSARTSGSPRDTQYF.

By proportion, this clonotype is medium-sized. The V and J genes are TRBV19 and TRBJ1-2, with D tentatively TRBD1 (5 bases). The CDR3 length is 15 residues. V was clipped by 10 bases and J by 5 bases, with 23 bases between them. Germline V gene data show CDR1 as LNHDA and CDR2 as SQIVND (reference sequence). The CDR3 DNA reads as TGTGCCACTAAACTTGGTGGGACCGACAAATATGGCTACACCTTC. It is translated as CATKLGGTDKYGYTF.

This clonotype was observed a few times. The chain combines TRBV15 with TRBJ1-1; 8 nucleotides line up with TRBD1. CDR1 LNHNV and CDR2 YYDKDF come from the germline V gene (reference sequence). After removal of 5 bases from V and 6 bases from J, the junction contained 8 bases not matched to a gene. CDR3 size: 14 residues. The CDR3 is CATSLGTGGAEAFF. CDR3 in DNA: TGTGCCACCAGCCTAGGGACAGGCGGAGCTGAAGCTTTCTTT.

The rearrangement links TRBV9 to TRBJ2-5; D may be TRBD1 or TRBD2 (6 bases each). Germline V CDR1 and CDR2: SGDLS, YYNGEE. The CDR3 contains 14 residues. Deletions cut 3 bases from V and 5 bases from J, with 14 bases between. CDR3 in DNA: TGTGCCAGCAGCGCGAACTCGGGGGCGGAGACCCAGTACTTC. Its translation is CASSANSGAETQYF.

There are many counts of this clonotype. The rearrangement joins TRBV7-2 to TRBJ1-5; D is uncertain. The germline CDR1 and CDR2 sequences are SGHTA and FQGNSA. V lost 1 base to trimming and J lost 7 bases, with 14 bases between them. The CDR3 contains 15 residues. In nucleotides, the CDR3 is TGTGCCAGCAGCTTAGATCTGGGTTTCAACCAGCCCCAGCATTTT. Amino acid sequence: CASSLDLGFNQPQHF. Complete variable domain (other parts from reference TRBV7-2 and TRBJ1-5): GAGVSQSPSNKVTEKGKDVELRCDPISGHTALYWYRQSLGQGLEFLIYFQGNSAPDKSGLPSDRFSAERTGGSVSTLTIQRTQQEDSAVYLCASSLDLGFNQPQHFGDGTRLSIL.

This clonotype was counted between two and nine times. V usage is TRBV2 and J usage is TRBJ2-3; 8 positions match TRBD2. The CDR3 spans 15 residues. The V gene end was trimmed by 6 bases and the J gene end by 2 bases; junction bases not matched to a gene: 7. Germline V gene lookup returns CDR1 SNHLY and CDR2 FYNNEI. The CDR3 sequence: CASSEAGGITDTQYF. CDR3 DNA: TGTGCCAGCAGCGAGGCGGGGGGTATCACAGATACGCAGTATTTT.

This clonotype was seen ten or more times. The CDR3 protein is CATGKGSLQYEQYF. CDR3 DNA sequence: TGTGCCACGGGGAAGGGGTCCTTACAATACGAGCAGTACTTC. The chain carries TRBV6-1 and TRBJ2-7, with D perhaps given as TRBD1 or TRBD2 (5 bases each). The germline gives CDR1 MNHNS, CDR2 SASEGT. V was shortened by 10 bases and J by 4 bases, with 20 bases between the two germline ends. CDR3 length: 14 residues.

The chain joins TRBV4-1 to TRBJ2-1, with D unclear. CDR3 length: 16 amino acids. The germline gives CDR1 MGHRA, CDR2 YSYEKL. The V gene lost 5 bases and the J gene lost 8 bases, with 22 bases spanning the gap. CDR3 protein: CASSVMFRTVVHEQFF. The CDR3 nucleotides are TGCGCCAGCAGCGTCATGTTCCGGACGGTAGTCCATGAGCAGTTCTTC.

The sample holds many counts of this clonotype. The V gene is TRBV6-5, the J gene TRBJ2-2; 8 nucleotides align to TRBD1. V shed 2 bases, J shed 6 bases, and the junction held 8 bases outside the gene matches. CDR1 is MNHEY, CDR2 SVGAGI, per germline. The CDR3 has 16 amino acids. The CDR3: CASSYSRGHGAGELFF. Here the CDR3 DNA reads TGTGCCAGCAGTTACAGCAGGGGGCACGGAGCCGGGGAGCTGTTTTTT.

This chain links TRBV2 with TRBJ2-7; a weak D match, TRBD1 (6 bases). The CDR3 is 14 residues long. Between the trimmed V and J ends, which lost 3 bases and 5 bases, there was a span of 14 bases. Germline loops: CDR1 SNHLY, CDR2 FYNNEI. The DNA of the CDR3 is TGTGCCAGCAGTGATATAACAGGGTGGAACGAGCAGTACTTC. This encodes CASSDITGWNEQYF.

In this sample, this clonotype turned up many times. The chain uses TRBV2 and TRBJ1-4; D is possibly TRBD1 (5 bases). V was shortened by 8 bases and J by 1 base, with 17 bases between the two germline ends. Germline loops: CDR1 SNHLY, CDR2 FYNNEI. The CDR3 extends over 16 amino acids. CDR3: CASEGIKGGTNEKLFF. The CDR3 nucleotides are TGTGCCAGCGAGGGGATTAAGGGTGGAACTAATGAAAAACTGTTTTTT.

There are a few counts of this clonotype. Possible read error: a much larger clone is one base away. The chain recombines TRBV6-6 with TRBJ1-2; D may be TRBD1 (6 bases). CDR3 length: 15 amino acids. In germline, CDR1 is MNHNY, CDR2 SVGAGI (reference sequence). The CDR3 DNA reads as TGTGCCATCAGTGAAGGGGCAGGGGCTAACTATGGCTACACCTTC. Translation gives CAISEGAGANYGYTF.

The table lists this clonotype with many counts. The chain uses TRBV11-1 and TRBJ1-1; possibly TRBD1 for D (5 bases). Trimming took off 2 bases at V and 4 bases at J, with 11 bases between the two ends. Per the germline V gene, CDR1 is SGHAT and CDR2 is FQDESV (reference sequence). The CDR3 is made up of 14 amino acids. The CDR3 sequence: CASSLSRGATEAFF. The CDR3 coding sequence is TGTGCCAGCAGCTTAAGTAGGGGAGCCACTGAAGCTTTCTTT.

This sequence joins TRBV30 and TRBJ2-1; TRBD1 might be the D (6 bases). CDR1 and CDR2 (germline): GTSNPN, SVGIG (reference sequence). Trimming pared 0 bases from V and 2 bases from J, leaving 17 bases between. This CDR3 has 17 amino acids. The CDR3 here is CAWSVWGHSTTYNEQFF. The CDR3 DNA follows: TGTGCCTGGAGTGTATGGGGGCACTCGACGACCTACAATGAGCAGTTCTTC.

This clonotype was seen repeatedly, ten times or more. The chain combines TRBV20-1 with TRBJ2-7; D may be TRBD2 (7 bases). The ends were cut back, 3 bases at V and 3 bases at J, with 18 bases in the middle. There are 15 residues in the CDR3. Germline V gene lookup returns CDR1 DFQATT and CDR2 SNEGSKA (reference sequence). In DNA, the CDR3 is TGCAGTGCTAGTTTCCCAGTGAGGGGGGGCTACGAGCAGTACTTC. It is translated as CSASFPVRGGYEQYF.

This clonotype appeared many times. V and J are TRBV10-3 and TRBJ2-1; possible D gene TRBD1, 6 bases. Trimming shortened V by 4 bases and J by 4 bases, and 11 bases separated the two germline ends. CDR1 and CDR2 (germline): ENHRY, SYGVKD. The CDR3 loop spans 14 amino acids. The CDR3 DNA reads as TGTGCCATCAGTGGCCAGGGGAGATACAATGAGCAGTTCTTC. Residues: CAISGQGRYNEQFF.

With regard to this clonotype: It may be a read error: a sequence one base away is much more abundant. The V call is TRBV6-2 or TRBV6-3, the J call TRBJ1-1; 7 bases align to TRBD1. The germline gives CDR1 MNHEY, CDR2 SVGEGT. The CDR3 totals 15 residues. CDR3 nucleotide sequence: TGTGCCAGCAGGGATCTAGAGACAGGGAACGCTGAAGCTTTCTTT. This codes for CASRDLETGNAEAFF.

The chain joins TRBV11-2 to TRBJ1-5; D is uncertain. The CDR3 extends over 13 amino acids. The V and J ends lost 2 bases and 6 bases respectively, with 8 bases between them. Germline lookup yields CDR1 SGHAT and CDR2 FQNNGV. The CDR3 DNA is TGTGCCAGCAGCTTAAATCCCAGTCAGCCCCAGCATTTT. Protein sequence: CASSLNPSQPQHF. Using reference TRBV11-2 and TRBJ1-5 for the parts outside the CDR3, the full variable domain is EAGVAQSPRYKIIEKRQSVAFWCNPISGHATLYWYQQILGQGPKLLIQFQNNGVVDDSQLPKDRFSAERLKGVDSTLKIQPAKLEDSAVYLCASSLNPSQPQHFGDGTRLSIL.

This clonotype was counted many times. The chain couples TRBV4-3 to TRBJ2-7; D possibly corresponds to TRBD1 (8 bases). V was trimmed by 0 bases and J by 2 bases, leaving 17 bases between them. CDR1 and CDR2 from the germline V gene are LGHNA and YSLEER. The CDR3 is 17 residues long. CDR3 loop: CASSQDGYRGGPYEQYF. CDR3 DNA: TGCGCCAGCAGCCAAGATGGGTACAGGGGGGGGCCCTACGAGCAGTACTTC.

This clonotype was seen a few times. Germline and junction disagree at one end, which may indicate a read error. The J gene is TRBJ2-3, the V gene TRBV5-1, with 9 positions matching TRBD2. Germline loops: CDR1 SGHRS, CDR2 YFSETQ. This CDR3 is 16 amino acids long. CDR3 sequence: CASSSGAGGKTDTQCF. The DNA for the CDR3 is TGCGCCAGCAGCTCAGGGGCGGGGGGGAAAACAGATACGCAGTGTTTT.

This clonotype was seen a handful of times. A read error may be the cause here, since a much bigger clone is one base away. A read error is likely, as this CDR3 ends without the conserved phenylalanine or tryptophan. The gene calls are TRBV12-3 or TRBV12-4 and TRBJ2-7; 7 bases are shared with TRBD2. After removal of 5 bases from V and 3 bases from J, the junction contained 7 bases not matched to a gene. The length of the CDR3 is 14 residues. The CDR3 spells CASSPTAGNYEQYS. CDR3 nucleotide sequence: TGTGCCAGCAGTCCCACAGCGGGGAACTACGAGCAGTACTCC.

This chain links TRBV29-1 with TRBJ1-2; possible D gene TRBD1, 6 bases. CDR3 size: 12 residues. The germline gives CDR1 SQVTM, CDR2 ANQGSEA. Trimming took 4 bases from V and 3 from J, leaving 9 bases between them. The CDR3 region has the DNA TGCAGCGTTGCAGACAGGCACTATGGCTACACCTTC. Encoded protein: CSVADRHYGYTF. Supplemented by reference TRBV29-1 and TRBJ1-2, the full variable domain reads SAVISQKPSRDICQRGTSLTIQCQVDSQVTMMFWYRQQPGQSLTLIATANQGSEATYESGFVIDKFPISRPNLTFSTLTVSNMSPEDSSIYLCSVADRHYGYTFGSGTRLTVV.

About this clonotype: A read error may explain this, as a much larger clone is one base away. This sequence joins TRBV5-1 and TRBJ2-1; 8 bases are shared with TRBD2. The trim removed 4 bases at V and 8 bases at J, leaving 14 bases unmatched. Germline V lookup: CDR1 SGHRS, CDR2 YFSETQ. The CDR3 consists of 16 residues. CDR3 DNA sequence: TGCGCCAGCAGCCCTAGCGGGCGGGGGGCCAGGGATGAGCAGTTCTTC. Translating it yields CASSPSGRGARDEQFF.

Ten or more counts support this clonotype. V gene TRBV5-6 combines with J gene TRBJ2-3; 8 nucleotides line up with TRBD2. Germline-derived CDR1 and CDR2 are SGHDT and YYEEEE. The ends lost 2 bases at V and 4 bases at J; junction bases unmatched: 6. The CDR3 runs 15 residues. CDR3 sequence (DNA): TGTGCCAGCAGCTTCTCGGGGGGGCCTGCAGATACGCAGTATTTT. Amino acids: CASSFSGGPADTQYF.